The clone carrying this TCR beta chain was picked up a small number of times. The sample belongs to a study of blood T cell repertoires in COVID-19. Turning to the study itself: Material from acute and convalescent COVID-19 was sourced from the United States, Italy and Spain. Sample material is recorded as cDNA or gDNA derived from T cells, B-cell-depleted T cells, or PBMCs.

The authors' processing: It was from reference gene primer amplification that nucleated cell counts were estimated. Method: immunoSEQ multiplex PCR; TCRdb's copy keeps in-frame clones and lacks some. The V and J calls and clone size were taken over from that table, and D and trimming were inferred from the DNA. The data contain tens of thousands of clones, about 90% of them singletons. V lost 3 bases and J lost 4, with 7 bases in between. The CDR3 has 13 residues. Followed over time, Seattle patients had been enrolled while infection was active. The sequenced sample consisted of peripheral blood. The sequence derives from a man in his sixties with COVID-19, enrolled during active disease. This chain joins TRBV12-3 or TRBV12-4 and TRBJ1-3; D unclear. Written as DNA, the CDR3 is TGTGCCAGCAGTTTTGAGGCGGGAAACACCATATATTTT. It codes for CASSFEAGNTIYF.